The source of this TCR beta chain is a study of technical replicates of blood from several donors (TCRdb year 2017). CDR1 and CDR2, looked up from the germline V gene, are MNHEY and SVGAGI. V is reduced by 5 bases and J by 9 bases, leaving a spacing of 20 bases between them. From cysteine to phenylalanine, the CDR3 is 15 amino acids long. Just CDR3 DNA is preserved here, 45 bases in frame from base 1. The library was obtained by the immunoSEQ multiplex PCR assay. TCRdb retrieved this table from immuneACCESS and kept in-frame rearrangements only. Not all clones are present; in checked studies, unresolved V genes account for under half, and no reason is known for the remainder. Within this sample are approximately 95,000 clones, with around 95% of them counted one time only. In total, the top ten clones hold 0.3% to 0.35% of the sample. As concerns this clone: Its cognate antigen has yet to be identified. Within one base of it there is no much larger clone, and no base qualities were kept.

The TCR comes from a human donor in good health. Sequencing was done on a sample of T cells isolated from PBMCs. The sequence joins TRBV6-5 to TRBJ2-1; the D gene lacks a confident call. The nucleotide sequence is given as TGTGCCAGCAGTCAACCTTCTGAGGCCGGTCCTGAGCAGTTCTTC. Its protein is CASSQPSEAGPEQFF.